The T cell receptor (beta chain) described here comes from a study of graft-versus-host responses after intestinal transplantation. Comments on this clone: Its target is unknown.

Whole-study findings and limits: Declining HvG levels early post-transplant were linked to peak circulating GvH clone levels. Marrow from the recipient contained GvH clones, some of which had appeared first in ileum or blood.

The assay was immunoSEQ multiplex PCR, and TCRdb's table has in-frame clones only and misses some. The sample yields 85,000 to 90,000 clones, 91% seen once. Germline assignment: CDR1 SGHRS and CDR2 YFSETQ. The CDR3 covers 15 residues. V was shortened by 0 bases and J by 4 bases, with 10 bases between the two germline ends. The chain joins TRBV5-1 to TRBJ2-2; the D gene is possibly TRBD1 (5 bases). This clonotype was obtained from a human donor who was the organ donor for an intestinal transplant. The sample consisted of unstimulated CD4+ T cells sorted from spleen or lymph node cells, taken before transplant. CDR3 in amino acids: CASSLAGRGTGELFF. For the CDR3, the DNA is TGCGCCAGCAGCTTGGCGGGTAGGGGCACCGGGGAGCTGTTTTTT.